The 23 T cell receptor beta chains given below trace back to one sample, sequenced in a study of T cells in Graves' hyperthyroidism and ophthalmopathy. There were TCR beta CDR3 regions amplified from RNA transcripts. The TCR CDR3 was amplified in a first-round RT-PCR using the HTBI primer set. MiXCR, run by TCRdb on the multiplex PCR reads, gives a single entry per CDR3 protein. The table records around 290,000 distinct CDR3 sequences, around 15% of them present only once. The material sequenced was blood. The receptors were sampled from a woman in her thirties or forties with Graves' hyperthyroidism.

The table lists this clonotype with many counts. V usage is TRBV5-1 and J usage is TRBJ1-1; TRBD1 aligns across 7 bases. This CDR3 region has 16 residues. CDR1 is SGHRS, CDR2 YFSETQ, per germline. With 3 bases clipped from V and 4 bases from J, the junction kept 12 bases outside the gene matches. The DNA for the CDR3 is TGCGCCAGCAGCTCCCAGGGGGTTGGGTCGAGCACTGAAGCTTTCTTT. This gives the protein CASSSQGVGSSTEAFF.

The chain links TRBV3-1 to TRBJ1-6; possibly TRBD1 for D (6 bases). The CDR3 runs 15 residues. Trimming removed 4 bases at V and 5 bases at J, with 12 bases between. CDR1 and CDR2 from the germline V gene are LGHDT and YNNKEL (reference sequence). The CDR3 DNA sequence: TGTGCCAGCAGCCGCGGACAGATTAATAATTCACCCCTCCACTTT. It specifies CASSRGQINNSPLHF.

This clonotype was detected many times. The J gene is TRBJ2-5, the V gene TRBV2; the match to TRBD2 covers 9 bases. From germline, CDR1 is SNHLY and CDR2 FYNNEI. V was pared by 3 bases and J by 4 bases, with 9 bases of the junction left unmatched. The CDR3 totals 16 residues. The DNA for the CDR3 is TGTGCCAGCAGTGAGGGGGTAGCGGGAGAGGTAGAGACCCAGTACTTC. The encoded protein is CASSEGVAGEVETQYF.

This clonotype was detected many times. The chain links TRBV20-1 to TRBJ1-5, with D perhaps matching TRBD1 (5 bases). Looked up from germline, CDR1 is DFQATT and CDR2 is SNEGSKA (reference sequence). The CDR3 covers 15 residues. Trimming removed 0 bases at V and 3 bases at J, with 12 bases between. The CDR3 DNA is TGCAGTGCTAGAGAGCTGGGGGTGAACAATCAGCCCCAGCATTTT. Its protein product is CSARELGVNNQPQHF.

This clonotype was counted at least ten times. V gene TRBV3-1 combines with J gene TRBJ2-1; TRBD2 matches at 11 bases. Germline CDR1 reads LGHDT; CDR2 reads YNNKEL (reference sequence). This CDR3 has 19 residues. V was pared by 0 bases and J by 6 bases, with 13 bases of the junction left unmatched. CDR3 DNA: TGTGCCAGCAGCCAAGAGAATCGACCCGGGACTAGCGGATTCAATGAGCAGTTCTTC. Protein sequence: CASSQENRPGTSGFNEQFF.

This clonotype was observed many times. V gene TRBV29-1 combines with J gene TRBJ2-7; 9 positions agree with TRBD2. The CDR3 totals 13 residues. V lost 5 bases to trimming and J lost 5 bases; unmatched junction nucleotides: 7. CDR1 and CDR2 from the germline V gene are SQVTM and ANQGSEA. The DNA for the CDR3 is TGCAGCGTTTCAGTTAGCGGGAGAGACGAGCAGTACTTC. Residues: CSVSVSGRDEQYF.

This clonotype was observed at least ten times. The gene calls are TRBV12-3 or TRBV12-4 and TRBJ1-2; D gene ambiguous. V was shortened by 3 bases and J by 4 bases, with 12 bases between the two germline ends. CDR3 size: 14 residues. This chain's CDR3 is CASSFQARGYGYTF. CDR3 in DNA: TGTGCCAGCAGTTTCCAGGCCCGGGGCTATGGCTACACCTTC.

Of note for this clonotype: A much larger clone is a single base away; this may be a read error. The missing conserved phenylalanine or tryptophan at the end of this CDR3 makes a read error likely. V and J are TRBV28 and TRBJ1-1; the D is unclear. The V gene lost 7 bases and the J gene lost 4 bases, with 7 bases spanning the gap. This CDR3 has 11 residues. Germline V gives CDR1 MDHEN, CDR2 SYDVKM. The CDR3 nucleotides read TGTGCCAGCATAGCGAGCACTGAAGCTTTCCTT. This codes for CASIASTEAFL.

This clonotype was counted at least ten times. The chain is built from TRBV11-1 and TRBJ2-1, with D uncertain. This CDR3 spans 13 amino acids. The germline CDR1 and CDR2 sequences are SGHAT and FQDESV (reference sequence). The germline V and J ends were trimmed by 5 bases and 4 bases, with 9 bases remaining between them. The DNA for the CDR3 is TGTGCCAGCAGCCATACCAATTACAATGAGCAGTTCTTC. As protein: CASSHTNYNEQFF.

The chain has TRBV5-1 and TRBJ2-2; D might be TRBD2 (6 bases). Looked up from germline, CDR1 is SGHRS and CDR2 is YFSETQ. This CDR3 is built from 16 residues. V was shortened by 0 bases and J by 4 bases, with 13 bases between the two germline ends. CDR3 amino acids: CASSLDPGGTTGELFF. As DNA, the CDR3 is TGCGCCAGCAGCTTGGATCCTGGCGGGACCACCGGGGAGCTGTTTTTT. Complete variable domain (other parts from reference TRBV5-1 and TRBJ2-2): KAGVTQTPRYLIKTRGQQVTLSCSPISGHRSVSWYQQTPGQGLQFLFEYFSETQRNKGNFPGRFSGRQFSNSRSEMNVSTLELGDSALYLCASSLDPGGTTGELFFGEGSRLTVL.

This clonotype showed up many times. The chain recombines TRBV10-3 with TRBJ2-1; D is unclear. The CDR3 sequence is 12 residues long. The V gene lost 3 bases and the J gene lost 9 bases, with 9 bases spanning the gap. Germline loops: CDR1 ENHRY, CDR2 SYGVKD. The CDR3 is CAISEGHSEQFF. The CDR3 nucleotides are TGTGCCATCAGTGAAGGCCACAGTGAGCAGTTCTTC.

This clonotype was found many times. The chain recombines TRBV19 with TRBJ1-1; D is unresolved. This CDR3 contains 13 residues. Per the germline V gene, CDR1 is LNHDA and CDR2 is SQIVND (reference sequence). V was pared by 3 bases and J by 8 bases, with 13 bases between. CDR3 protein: CASSMGESTEAFF. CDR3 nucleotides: TGTGCCAGTAGTATGGGAGAGTCAACAGAAGCTTTCTTT.

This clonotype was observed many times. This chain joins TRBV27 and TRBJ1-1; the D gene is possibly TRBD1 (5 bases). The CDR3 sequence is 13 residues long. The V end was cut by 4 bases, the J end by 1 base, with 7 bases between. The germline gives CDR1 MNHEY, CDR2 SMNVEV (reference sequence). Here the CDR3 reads CASSYGTNTEAFF. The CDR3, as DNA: TGTGCCAGCAGTTACGGGACGAACACTGAAGCTTTCTTT.

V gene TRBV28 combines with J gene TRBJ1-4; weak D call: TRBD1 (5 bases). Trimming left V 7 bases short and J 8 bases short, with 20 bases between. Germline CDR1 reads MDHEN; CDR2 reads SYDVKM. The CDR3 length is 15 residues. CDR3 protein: CASTPDGGTHEKLFF. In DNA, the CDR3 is TGTGCCAGCACCCCCGACGGGGGGACGCACGAAAAACTGTTTTTT.

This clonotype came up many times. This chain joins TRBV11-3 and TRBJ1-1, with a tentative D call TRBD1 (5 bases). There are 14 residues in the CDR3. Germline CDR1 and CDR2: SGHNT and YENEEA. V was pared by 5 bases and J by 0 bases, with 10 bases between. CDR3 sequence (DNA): TGTGCCAGCAGCCCTGACAGATTGAACACTGAAGCTTTCTTT. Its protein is CASSPDRLNTEAFF.

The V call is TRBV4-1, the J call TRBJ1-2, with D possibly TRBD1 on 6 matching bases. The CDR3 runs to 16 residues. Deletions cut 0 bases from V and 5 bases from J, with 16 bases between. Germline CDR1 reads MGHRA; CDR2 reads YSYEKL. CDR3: CASSQDTGRGRYGYTF. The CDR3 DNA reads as TGCGCCAGCAGCCAAGATACGGGCAGGGGCCGTTATGGCTACACCTTC.

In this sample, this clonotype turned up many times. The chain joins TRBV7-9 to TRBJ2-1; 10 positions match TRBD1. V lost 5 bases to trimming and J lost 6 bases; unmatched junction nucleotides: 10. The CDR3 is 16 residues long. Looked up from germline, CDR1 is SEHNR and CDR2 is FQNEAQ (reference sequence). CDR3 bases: TGTGCCAGCAGCCCTTTGCGGGACAGGGGCCTCAATGAGCAGTTCTTC. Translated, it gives CASSPLRDRGLNEQFF.

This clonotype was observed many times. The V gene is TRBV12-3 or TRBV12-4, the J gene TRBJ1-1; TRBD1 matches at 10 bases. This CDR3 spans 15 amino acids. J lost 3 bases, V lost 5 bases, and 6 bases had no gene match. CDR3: CASSVTGTGDTEAFF. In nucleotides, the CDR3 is TGTGCCAGCAGTGTTACCGGGACAGGGGACACTGAAGCTTTCTTT.

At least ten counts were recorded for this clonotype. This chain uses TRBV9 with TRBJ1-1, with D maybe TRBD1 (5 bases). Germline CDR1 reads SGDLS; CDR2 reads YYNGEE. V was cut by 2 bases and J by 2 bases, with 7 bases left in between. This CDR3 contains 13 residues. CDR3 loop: CASSVWGNTEAFF. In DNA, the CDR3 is TGTGCCAGCAGCGTTTGGGGCAACACTGAAGCTTTCTTT.

CDR3 region: CASSYQGTGNTIYF. The CDR3 bases are TGTGCCAGCAGTTATCAGGGGACTGGAAACACCATATATTTT. The gene calls are TRBV6-1 and TRBJ1-3, with D possibly TRBD1 on 6 matching bases. V was trimmed by 5 bases and J by 2 bases, leaving 10 bases between them. Germline-derived CDR1 and CDR2 are MNHNS and SASEGT. CDR3 size: 14 residues.

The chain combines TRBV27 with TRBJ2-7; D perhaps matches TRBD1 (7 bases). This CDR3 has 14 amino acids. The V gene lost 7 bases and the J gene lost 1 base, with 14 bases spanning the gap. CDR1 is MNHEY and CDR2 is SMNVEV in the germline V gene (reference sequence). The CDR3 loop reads CASNEAGQSYEQYF. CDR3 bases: TGTGCCAGCAACGAGGCGGGACAGTCCTACGAGCAGTACTTC.

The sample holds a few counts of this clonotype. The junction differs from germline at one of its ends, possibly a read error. The CDR3 loop is CASSLRPTTGNAIYF. As DNA, the CDR3 is TGTGCCAGCAGTTTAAGGCCCACGACAGGAAACGCCATATATTTT. The genes are TRBV28 and TRBJ1-3, with D possibly matching TRBD1 (6 bases). CDR3 length: 15 amino acids. Looked up from germline, CDR1 is MDHEN and CDR2 is SYDVKM.

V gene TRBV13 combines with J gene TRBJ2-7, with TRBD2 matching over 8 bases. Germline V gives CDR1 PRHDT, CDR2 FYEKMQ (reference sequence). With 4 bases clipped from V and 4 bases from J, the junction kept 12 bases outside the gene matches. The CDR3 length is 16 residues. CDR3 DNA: TGTGCCAGCAGCTATCATAGCGGGATAGGTTTGTACGAGCAGTACTTC. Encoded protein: CASSYHSGIGLYEQYF.